The 24 T cell receptor beta chains below all came from one sample that was sequenced in a study of shared clonotypes between healthy human individuals. Some clones are missing from TCRdb's copy, which holds only in-frame ones; the method was immunoSEQ multiplex PCR. The table lists approximately 1,500,000 clones, 95% to 99% of them singletons, with 0.4% to 0.55% in the top ten. Sequences were obtained from naive CD4+ T cells sorted from blood. Indicated subset: CD45RA+ positively selected. Receptor source: a man aged 25 to 45 in good health.

The gene calls are TRBV14 and TRBJ1-3; D not resolved. This CDR3 spans 15 amino acids. The V gene lost 6 bases and the J gene lost 1 base, with 13 bases spanning the gap. Germline CDR1 reads SGHDN; CDR2 reads FVKESK. The CDR3 bases are TGTGCCAGCAGTGCACATCTGAATTCTGGAAACACCATATATTTT. This translates into CASSAHLNSGNTIYF.

This chain uses TRBV7-7 with TRBJ2-1, with D possibly being TRBD2 (6 bases). The germline V gene encodes CDR1 SSHAT and CDR2 FNYEAQ (reference sequence). The CDR3 has 14 amino acids. V dropped 3 bases and J dropped 8 bases, with 14 bases sitting between them. The CDR3 bases are TGTGCCAGCAGCTTGGGATCACCGGGGGATGAGCAGTTCTTC. Protein product: CASSLGSPGDEQFF. Using reference TRBV7-7 and TRBJ2-1 for the parts outside the CDR3, the full variable domain is GAGVSQSPRYKVTKRGQDVTLRCDPISSHATLYWYQQALGQGPEFLTYFNYEAQPDKSGLPSDRFSAERPEGSISTLTIQRTEQRDSAMYRCASSLGSPGDEQFFGPGTRLTVL.

The V call is TRBV5-6, the J call TRBJ2-1, with D unclear. The germline gives CDR1 SGHDT, CDR2 YYEEEE. The CDR3 is 14 residues long. Trimming took 0 bases from V and 10 from J, leaving 14 bases between them. The CDR3 nucleotides read TGTGCCAGCAGCTTGGTATTTCAGGCCAGAGAGCAGTTCTTC. Its protein product is CASSLVFQAREQFF. The full variable domain, in which reference TRBV5-6 and TRBJ2-1 provide the parts outside the CDR3, is DAGVTQSPTHLIKTRGQQVTLRCSPKSGHDTVSWYQQALGQGPQFIFQYYEEEERQRGNFPDRFSGHQFPNYSSELNVNALLLGDSALYLCASSLVFQAREQFFGPGTRLTVL.

The V and J genes are TRBV18 and TRBJ2-1; D is unresolved. The V end was cut by 6 bases, the J end by 9 bases, with 15 bases between. The CDR3 covers 13 residues. Germline CDR1 reads KGHSH; CDR2 reads LQKENI. The CDR3 sequence is CASSGMFGGEQFF. Here the CDR3 DNA reads TGTGCCAGCTCGGGGATGTTCGGCGGTGAGCAGTTCTTC.

The V call is TRBV6-5, the J call TRBJ2-1; a possible D gene is TRBD2 (7 bases). CDR3 length equals 12 residues. V dropped 7 bases and J dropped 12 bases, with 16 bases sitting between them. Germline lookup yields CDR1 MNHEY and CDR2 SVGAGI. CDR3 residues: CASTNGGLGQFF. CDR3 nucleotide sequence: TGTGCCAGCACCAACGGGGGGCTTGGGCAGTTCTTC.

The chain links TRBV7-2 to TRBJ1-5; D is undetermined. Looked up from germline, CDR1 is SGHTA and CDR2 is FQGNSA. The CDR3 consists of 15 residues. Trimming left V 2 bases short and J 3 bases short, with 11 bases between. The CDR3 sequence is CASSLFGSVNQPQHF. The CDR3 region has the DNA TGTGCCAGCAGCTTATTTGGCAGCGTCAATCAGCCCCAGCATTTT.

This chain uses TRBV28 with TRBJ1-1; D might be TRBD1 (5 bases). Deletions cut 5 bases from V and 11 bases from J, with 18 bases between. The CDR3 contains 13 residues. Germline values: CDR1 MDHEN, CDR2 SYDVKM. In DNA form, the CDR3 reads TGTGCCAGCAGTCTGGGGACGCCTCCGGGCGCTTTCTTT. Translation gives CASSLGTPPGAFF.

This clone was seen only once. J is TRBJ2-7 and V is TRBV5-1, with 8 positions matching TRBD2. The CDR3 has 17 residues. Germline V gene data show CDR1 as SGHRS and CDR2 as YFSETQ. J lost 5 bases, V lost 1 base, and 14 bases had no gene match. The CDR3 DNA is TGCGCCAGCAGCTTGACTAGCGGAATAACCCTGGGCGACGAGCAGTACTTC. This encodes CASSLTSGITLGDEQYF. Filled out from reference TRBV5-1 and TRBJ2-7, the complete variable domain reads KAGVTQTPRYLIKTRGQQVTLSCSPISGHRSVSWYQQTPGQGLQFLFEYFSETQRNKGNFPGRFSGRQFSNSRSEMNVSTLELGDSALYLCASSLTSGITLGDEQYFGPGTRLTVT.

The chain uses TRBV29-1 and TRBJ2-7, with a tentative D call TRBD1 (6 bases). Deletions cut 4 bases from V and 4 bases from J, with 8 bases between. Germline V CDR1 and CDR2: SQVTM, ANQGSEA. This CDR3 has 11 residues. CDR3 sequence reads: CSVATGYEQYF. For the CDR3, the DNA is TGCAGCGTTGCAACAGGGTACGAGCAGTACTTC.

This clone showed up just a few times. The chain carries TRBV10-1 and TRBJ2-7; tentatively, D is TRBD2 (6 bases). Trimming removed 5 bases from V and 4 bases from J, with 18 bases in between. The CDR3 is made up of 15 amino acids. Germline lookup yields CDR1 WNHNN and CDR2 SYGVQD (reference sequence). The DNA of the CDR3 is TGCGCCAGCAGTAGCCCGGGACTTCCCCCGTACGAGCAGTACTTC. It encodes CASSSPGLPPYEQYF.

V gene TRBV28 combines with J gene TRBJ2-7; no clear D gene. The CDR3 runs 17 residues. CDR1 is MDHEN and CDR2 is SYDVKM in the germline V gene. Deletions cut 6 bases from V and 0 bases from J, with 21 bases between. The CDR3 loop is CASSTVEDLHRSYEQYF. In DNA form, the CDR3 reads TGTGCCAGCAGCACCGTTGAAGACCTTCACCGCTCCTACGAGCAGTACTTC.

The J gene is TRBJ2-7, the V gene TRBV2, with TRBD1 as a possible D gene (5 bases). This CDR3 spans 11 amino acids. V was trimmed by 3 bases and J by 6 bases, leaving 6 bases between them. Germline values: CDR1 SNHLY, CDR2 FYNNEI. CDR3 DNA sequence: TGTGCCAGCAGTGACGACAGCGAGCAGTACTTC. This codes for CASSDDSEQYF.

This chain joins TRBV7-9 and TRBJ2-7, with D hard to call. V shed 2 bases and J shed 2 bases, with 4 bases lying between them. CDR1 is SEHNR, CDR2 FQNEAQ, per germline (reference sequence). This CDR3 is 12 amino acids long. The CDR3 DNA reads as TGTGCCAGCAGCTTAAATGCCTACGAGCAGTACTTC. Protein sequence: CASSLNAYEQYF.

The rearrangement uses TRBV9 and TRBJ2-7; 8 bases fit TRBD1. J was trimmed by 1 base and V by 0 bases; bases with no gene match: 3. The CDR3 has 15 amino acids. From germline, CDR1 is SGDLS and CDR2 YYNGEE. The CDR3 sequence is CASSVEQGGSYEQYF. CDR3 DNA: TGTGCCAGCAGCGTAGAACAGGGGGGTTCCTACGAGCAGTACTTC.

This chain joins TRBV7-9 and TRBJ2-3; 10 bases fit TRBD2. CDR1 is SEHNR and CDR2 is FQNEAQ in the germline V gene (reference sequence). CDR3 length: 18 amino acids. The V segment lost 4 bases and the J segment 1 base; nucleotides outside the gene matches: 11. The CDR3 sequence: CASSSRILAGGGTDTQYF. DNA of the CDR3: TGTGCCAGCAGCTCTCGAATTTTAGCGGGAGGAGGCACAGATACGCAGTATTTT.

V is TRBV7-2 and J is TRBJ2-2, with 12 bases identical to TRBD2. The CDR3 length is 18 residues. Germline CDR1 SGHTA, CDR2 FQGNSA. After removal of 4 bases from V and 2 bases from J, the junction contained 8 bases not matched to a gene. Here the CDR3 DNA reads TGTGCCAGCAGCTCCACCGGGACTAGCGGGCCAAACACCGGGGAGCTGTTTTTT. Its protein is CASSSTGTSGPNTGELFF.

The chain recombines TRBV2 with TRBJ2-5; 9 bases line up with TRBD1. Germline V CDR1 and CDR2: SNHLY, FYNNEI. This CDR3 region has 15 residues. Trimming at V came to 3 bases and at J to 5 bases, leaving 7 bases not matched to a gene. The CDR3 loop is CASSDRTGVEETQYF. CDR3 nucleotide sequence: TGTGCCAGCAGTGATAGGACAGGGGTAGAGGAGACCCAGTACTTC.

V usage is TRBV7-2 and J usage is TRBJ2-7; D gene uncertain. V shed 5 bases and J shed 5 bases, with 16 bases lying between them. CDR1 is SGHTA, CDR2 FQGNSA, per germline. The CDR3 has 14 amino acids. This chain's CDR3 is CASSHRRGTDEQYF. The CDR3 bases are TGTGCCAGCAGCCACCGGCGCGGTACCGACGAGCAGTACTTC.

V and J are TRBV19 and TRBJ2-5; 11 bases match TRBD2. The CDR3 consists of 16 residues. Germline V gives CDR1 LNHDA, CDR2 SQIVND (reference sequence). Trimming cost V 3 bases and J 4 bases; bases outside gene matches: 7. Here the CDR3 reads CASSISPLAGAETQYF. CDR3 DNA: TGTGCCAGTAGTATCTCCCCACTAGCGGGAGCAGAGACCCAGTACTTC.

This clone appeared a single time. The V and J genes are TRBV7-8 and TRBJ2-7, with D tentatively TRBD1 (6 bases). V dropped 5 bases and J dropped 2 bases, with 16 bases sitting between them. The CDR3 is 15 residues long. The germline gives CDR1 SGHVS, CDR2 FQNEAQ. CDR3 coding DNA: TGTGCCAGCAGCCCCTACGTACAGGGAACCTACGAGCAGTACTTC. Its protein product is CASSPYVQGTYEQYF.

As DNA, the CDR3 is TGTGCCAGCACCAGGGCCATTGGGGGTCGGTATGGCTACACCTTC. The encoded protein is CASTRAIGGRYGYTF. This rearrangement joins TRBV27 to TRBJ1-2, with D possibly being TRBD1 (5 bases). V shed 7 bases and J shed 5 bases, with 20 bases lying between them. Germline CDR1 MNHEY, CDR2 SMNVEV (reference sequence). CDR3 length: 15 amino acids.

Remarks on this clone: The junction does not match germline at one end; this may be a read error. The rearrangement uses TRBV7-7 and TRBJ2-3, with 7 positions matching TRBD1. Germline V gives CDR1 SSHAT, CDR2 FNYEAQ (reference sequence). This CDR3 has 13 amino acids. The CDR3 reads CASRPDRPDTQYF. The CDR3 coding sequence is TGTGCTAGCAGACCGGACAGGCCAGATACGCAGTATTTT.

The rearrangement links TRBV18 to TRBJ2-7; 9 bases align to TRBD1. The V and J ends lost 3 bases and 7 bases, in that order; junction bases with no gene match: 7. This CDR3 is 14 amino acids long. Germline lookup yields CDR1 KGHSH and CDR2 LQKENI. For the CDR3, the DNA is TGTGCCAGCTCACCCGGGACAGGGTCGTGGGAGCAGTACTTC. Its protein product is CASSPGTGSWEQYF.

This chain joins TRBV15 and TRBJ1-1; D is unclear. This CDR3 region has 14 residues. CDR1 is LNHNV and CDR2 is YYDKDF in the germline V gene (reference sequence). V lost 7 bases and J 2 bases, leaving 14 bases between the germline ends. The CDR3 nucleotides read TGTGCCACCAACCCGGACTTAGTAAACACTGAAGCTTTCTTT. Amino acids: CATNPDLVNTEAFF.